A single sample is the source of the 10 T cell receptor beta chains below, sequenced in a study of identical twins. TCRdb used MiXCR to reprocess the 5' RACE reads, holding one entry per CDR3 protein. The profile shows roughly 500,000 distinct CDR3 sequences, around 20% of them singletons. The same sample was also studied in work on T cells expressing NK-cell markers.

The specimen was CD4+ T cells sorted from blood. Source of these receptors: a woman aged 18-30 years in good health.

This clonotype showed up many times. The chain has TRBV20-1 and TRBJ1-6; TRBD1 matches at 9 bases. The CDR3 sequence is 16 residues long. V lost 0 bases and J lost 8; bases outside the gene matches: 8. In germline, CDR1 is DFQATT, CDR2 SNEGSKA (reference sequence). The CDR3 region has the DNA TGCAGTGCTAGAGAATTTTCGGGACAGGGTTATTCACCCCTCCACTTT. Translated: CSAREFSGQGYSPLHF.

In its sample, this clonotype was seen a few times. The rearrangement links TRBV18 to TRBJ2-1; perhaps D is TRBD1 or TRBD2 (5 bases each). There are 17 residues in the CDR3. Trimming stripped 3 bases from V and 1 base from J, with 16 bases between. Germline assignment: CDR1 KGHSH and CDR2 LQKENI. In nucleotides, the CDR3 is TGTGCCAGCTCACCTAGGGACCGGGACGGATCCTACAATGAGCAGTTCTTC. This gives the protein CASSPRDRDGSYNEQFF.

This chain uses TRBV12-3 or TRBV12-4 with TRBJ1-2, with a possible D match to TRBD1 (5 bases). This CDR3 has 16 residues. The V and J ends lost 1 base and 0 bases respectively, with 12 bases between them. This chain's CDR3 is CASSLGGWGTNYGYTF. The CDR3 nucleotides are TGTGCCAGCAGTTTAGGTGGATGGGGGACTAACTATGGCTACACCTTC.

The chain employs TRBV29-1 and TRBJ2-1, with D unclear. Trimming removed 2 bases from V and 3 bases from J, with 5 bases in between. Germline CDR1 and CDR2: SQVTM and ANQGSEA. The CDR3 has 12 residues. CDR3 coding DNA: TGCAGCGTTGAAAGAGACTACAATGAGCAGTTCTTC. It is translated as CSVERDYNEQFF.

This clonotype has more than one count but fewer than ten. The chain combines TRBV20-1 with TRBJ1-2; 7 bases are a match to TRBD1. The CDR3 sequence is 13 residues long. After removal of 2 bases from V and 8 bases from J, the junction contained 8 bases not matched to a gene. Looked up from germline, CDR1 is DFQATT and CDR2 is SNEGSKA (reference sequence). CDR3: CSARYRQGEGYTF. The CDR3 bases are TGCAGTGCTAGATACCGACAGGGTGAGGGCTACACCTTC.

This chain uses TRBV11-2 with TRBJ2-7, with 7 positions matching TRBD2. Germline values: CDR1 SGHAT, CDR2 FQNNGV. This CDR3 spans 15 amino acids. V trimming: 5 bases; J trimming: 2 bases; junction bases outside the gene matches: 9. The CDR3 protein is CASSKTSPGTYEQYF. In nucleotides, the CDR3 is TGTGCCAGCAGCAAGACTAGCCCGGGAACCTACGAGCAGTACTTC.

This clonotype was seen only a few times. V usage is TRBV12-3 or TRBV12-4 and J usage is TRBJ1-1; 7 bases fit TRBD1. There are 13 residues in the CDR3. Trimming cost V 6 bases and J 5 bases; bases outside gene matches: 6. The CDR3 bases are TGTGCCAGCAGCAGACAGGGTATAACTGAAGCTTTCTTT. It is translated as CASSRQGITEAFF.

This clonotype was detected only a few times. In nucleotides, the CDR3 is TGCAGTGCTAGGGCATCACAAGAGACCCAGTACTTC. It yields the protein CSARASQETQYF. The chain carries TRBV20-1 and TRBJ2-5; no clear D gene. V lost 3 bases and J lost 2, with 7 bases in between. From germline, CDR1 is DFQATT and CDR2 SNEGSKA (reference sequence). This CDR3 has 12 residues.

This clonotype appeared a few times. V usage is TRBV25-1 and J usage is TRBJ2-7; D is ambiguous. V was trimmed by 9 bases and J by 3 bases, leaving 18 bases between them. The CDR3 sequence is 14 residues long. CDR1 and CDR2 (germline): MGHDK, SYGVNS. The CDR3 spells CASARASSNYEQYF. DNA for the CDR3: TGTGCCAGTGCTAGGGCCAGCTCCAACTACGAGCAGTACTTC.

This clonotype showed up just a few times. The V call is TRBV5-6, the J call TRBJ2-1, with 9 bases aligning to TRBD2. This CDR3 region has 15 residues. Trimming cost V 0 bases and J 7 bases; bases outside gene matches: 5. Germline assignment: CDR1 SGHDT and CDR2 YYEEEE. CDR3 residues: CASSLGGLALNEQFF. The CDR3 DNA reads TGTGCCAGCAGCTTGGGGGGACTAGCTTTAAATGAGCAGTTCTTC.